Listed below are T cell receptor beta chains from one sample, sequenced in a study of blood T cell repertoires in COVID-19. This table comes from immunoSEQ multiplex PCR, and its TCRdb copy is limited to in-frame clones, with some not included. The repertoire holds 60,000 to 70,000 clones, with approximately 83% as singletons. Sample: peripheral blood. These TCRs come from a woman aged 60-70 years with acute or convalescent COVID-19. Both conserved end residues are part of each CDR3. A D gene is named only where the DNA matches it firmly. Some rows have no size entry. The others give once, few or many, or a class for an expanded clone.

j_call clone_size d_call v_call cdr3_aa cdr3_nt
TRBJ1-3 once . TRBV5-1 CASSTVTGHSGNTIYF TGCGCCAGCAGCACCGTCACAGGCCACTCTGGAAACACCATATATTTT
TRBJ1-6 . . TRBV6-5 CASSYDTLNSPLHF TGTGCCAGCAGTTACGACACGTTAAATTCACCCCTCCACTTT
TRBJ2-3 . . TRBV21-1 CASSIEGGYGTDTQYF TGTGCCAGCAGCATAGAAGGGGGATATGGCACAGATACGCAGTATTTT
TRBJ2-1 . TRBD2 TRBV5-1 CASSLEGGWNNEQFF TGCGCCAGCAGCTTGGAGGGAGGGTGGAACAATGAGCAGTTCTTC
TRBJ1-2 . . TRBV20-1 CSASERPITNYGYTF TGCAGTGCTAGTGAGAGGCCCATCACTAACTATGGCTACACCTTC
TRBJ1-1 once . TRBV9 CASKLRPDTEAFF TGTGCCAGTAAACTACGGCCTGACACTGAAGCTTTCTTT
TRBJ2-7 once TRBD1 TRBV7-9 CASSYTGGSYEQYF TGTGCCAGCAGCTACACAGGGGGGTCCTACGAGCAGTACTTC
TRBJ1-1 few TRBD1 TRBV30 CAWSARQGWSEAFF TGTGCCTGGAGCGCCCGACAGGGGTGGTCTGAAGCTTTCTTT
TRBJ2-1 . . TRBV11-2 CASSLVNSYNEQFF TGTGCCAGCAGCTTAGTCAACTCCTACAATGAGCAGTTCTTC
TRBJ1-1 . . TRBV13 CASRTRGGERDTEAFF TGTGCCAGCCGGACCCGGGGGGGGGAACGGGACACTGAAGCTTTCTTT
TRBJ1-6 . . TRBV4-1 CASSQESLNNSPLHF TGCGCCAGCAGCCAAGAGTCACTCAATAATTCACCCCTCCACTTT
TRBJ1-1 . . TRBV5-1 CASSLGTTMNTEAFF TGCGCCAGCAGCTTGGGAACTACTATGAACACTGAAGCTTTCTTT
TRBJ1-1 once . TRBV6-5 CASRSVGSTEAFF TGTGCCAGCAGATCCGTCGGTAGCACTGAAGCTTTCTTT
TRBJ1-1 . . TRBV30 CAWKGGGAEAFF TGTGCCTGGAAAGGCGGGGGGGCCGAAGCTTTCTTT
TRBJ2-7 . . TRBV5-1 CASRRLTDSYEQYF TGCGCCAGCAGAAGACTCACCGATTCCTACGAGCAGTACTTC
TRBJ1-5 . TRBD1 TRBV15 CATSRGQGASQPQHF TGTGCCACCAGCAGGGGACAGGGGGCATCCCAGCCCCAGCATTTT
TRBJ1-6 . TRBD1 TRBV18 CASSPLQGAGSPLHF TGTGCCAGCTCACCACTACAGGGGGCTGGATCACCCCTCCACTTT
TRBJ2-2 . TRBD1 TRBV19 CASSIPRQGTGELFF TGTGCCAGTAGTATACCCAGACAGGGGACCGGGGAGCTGTTTTTT
TRBJ1-1 . . TRBV19 CASSVSGAVNTEAFF TGTGCCAGTAGTGTTAGCGGCGCGGTCAACACTGAAGCTTTCTTT
TRBJ2-5 . . TRBV12-3/TRBV12-4 CASSLHSQETQYF TGTGCCAGCAGTTTACACAGCCAAGAGACCCAGTACTTC
TRBJ2-7 . TRBD1 TRBV11-2 CASSLVGTGGFEQYF TGTGCCAGCAGCTTAGTGGGGACAGGGGGCTTCGAGCAGTACTTC
TRBJ1-2 . . TRBV24-1 CATSDQRLGYGYTF TGTGCCACCAGTGATCAGAGGTTAGGCTATGGCTACACCTTC
TRBJ1-6 . . TRBV18 CASSPGGGARNSPLHF TGTGCCAGCTCACCGGGAGGAGGGGCGCGGAATTCACCCCTCCACTTT
TRBJ2-5 . . TRBV5-1 CASSSGSSAQETQYF TGCGCCAGCAGCTCCGGGTCCTCAGCCCAAGAGACCCAGTACTTC
TRBJ1-6 . TRBD1 TRBV5-1 CASSDGQGGNSPLHF TGCGCCAGCAGCGACGGACAGGGGGGTAATTCACCCCTCCACTTT
TRBJ1-1 . . TRBV6-6 CASSYRAGGVTEAFF TGTGCCAGCAGTTACAGGGCGGGTGGAGTCACTGAAGCTTTCTTT
TRBJ1-4 . . TRBV7-8 CASSLGGSNEKLFF TGTGCCAGCAGCTTAGGCGGTTCTAATGAAAAACTGTTTTTT
TRBJ1-1 few TRBD1 TRBV5-1 CASSSQGGRTEAFF TGCGCCAGCAGCTCACAGGGGGGCAGGACTGAAGCTTTCTTT